This T cell receptor beta chain was identified in a study of CD8 T cells in ankylosing spondylitis. The CDR3 contains 13 residues. Germline CDR1 is LGHDT and CDR2 is YNNKEL (reference sequence). The V end lost 4 bases, the J end lost 2 bases, and 5 bases lay between the germline ends. TCRdb recomputed calls from the 5' RACE reads with MiXCR, one row per CDR3 protein. Here the sample spans roughly 440,000 distinct CDR3 sequences, roughly a sixth being singletons. This clonotype was detected ten times or more. What it binds is not known. Study-level points and caveats: Blood from ankylosing spondylitis patients appeared to carry a characteristic roughly 8-variant TCR beta motif.

This sequence joins TRBV3-1 and TRBJ2-2; no clear D. Sequencing was performed on blood, either unsorted or a sorted T cell fraction (not recorded which). The clonotype was recovered from a male donor with ankylosing spondylitis. The chain's CDR3 is CASSPHNTGELFF. The CDR3 bases are TGTGCCAGCAGCCCTCATAACACCGGGGAGCTGTTTTTT. Full variable domain (outside the CDR3, taken from reference TRBV3-1 and TRBJ2-2): DTAVSQTPKYLVTQMGNDKSIKCEQNLGHDTMYWYKQDSKKFLKIMFSYNNKELIINETVPNRFSPKSPDKAHLNLHINSLELGDSAVYFCASSPHNTGELFFGEGSRLTVL.